This is a list of T cell receptor beta chains from one sample in a study of cytomegalovirus exposure and HLA in healthy donors. Sequenced by immunoSEQ multiplex PCR; TCRdb stores in-frame clones only, minus some. Among over 150,000 clones listed, roughly 90% were seen once. The sequenced material came from PBMCs. The source of these receptors is a man younger than 35 in good health and CMV-seropositive. Each CDR3 is given with its conserved first and last residue. D genes are given only for firm matches. Some rows have no size entry. The others give once, few or many, or a class for an expanded clone.

clone size	V gene	D gene	J gene	CDR3 DNA	CDR3 protein
.	TRBV5-1	.	TRBJ2-1	TGCGCCAGCAGCTTGCATGAGGTCGATGAGCAGTTCTTC	CASSLHEVDEQFF
.	TRBV5-1	TRBD1	TRBJ1-1	TGCGCCAGCAGTTACAGGGGACTGAACACTGAAGCTTTCTTT	CASSYRGLNTEAFF
.	TRBV4-1	TRBD1	TRBJ2-7	TGCGCCAGCAGCCAAGGACAGGGGGCATCCTACGAGCAGTACTTC	CASSQGQGASYEQYF
once	TRBV6-5	.	TRBJ2-3	TGTGCCAGCAGTCGTGGGCCAGGGGATACGCAGTATTTT	CASSRGPGDTQYF
.	TRBV9	TRBD2	TRBJ2-1	TGTGCCAGCAGCGTCCGCCTACTAGCGGGAGACAATGAGCAGTTCTTC	CASSVRLLAGDNEQFF
.	TRBV27	TRBD2	TRBJ2-7	TGTGCCAGCAGTTGGACTAGCGGGGTAACCTACGAGCAGTACTTC	CASSWTSGVTYEQYF
.	TRBV7-8	.	TRBJ2-7	TGTGCCAGCAGCTTAGGGCCCGCCGATTTCTACGAGCAGTACTTC	CASSLGPADFYEQYF
.	TRBV19	.	TRBJ2-1	TGTGCCAGTAGTATCCGCGTTAGCGGCAATGAGCAGTTCTTC	CASSIRVSGNEQFF
.	TRBV14	.	TRBJ2-2	TGTGCCAGCAGCCCCGGGTCCGGGGAGCTGTTTTTT	CASSPGSGELFF
.	TRBV9	TRBD2	TRBJ2-2	TGTGCCGGCAGCGTAGGTGCGGGGGTGGCGAACACCGGGGAGCTGTTTTTT	CAGSVGAGVANTGELFF
.	TRBV6-5	.	TRBJ2-6	TGTGCCAGCAGTTACACACAGGTGGCCAACGTCCTGACTTTC	CASSYTQVANVLTF
.	TRBV18	TRBD1	TRBJ1-5	TGTGCCAGCTCACCCTACTCGACAGGGGCAAATCAGCCCCAGCATTTT	CASSPYSTGANQPQHF
.	TRBV7-9	TRBD1	TRBJ2-3	TGTGCCAGCAGCACGCGATTGGGACAGTCCACAGATACGCAGTATTTT	CASSTRLGQSTDTQYF
.	TRBV5-4	.	TRBJ2-3	TGTGCCAGCAGCTTGGATCAGGGGACCACAGATACGCAGTATTTT	CASSLDQGTTDTQYF
once	TRBV2	.	TRBJ1-5	TGTGCCAGCACTCTAACAGGTCCCAATCAGCCCCAGCATTTT	CASTLTGPNQPQHF
.	TRBV4-2	TRBD1	TRBJ2-2	TGTGCCAGCAGCCAGGATAATGCCGGGACAGGGTTCACCGGGGAGCTGTTTTTT	CASSQDNAGTGFTGELFF
.	TRBV29-1	.	TRBJ1-1	TGCAGCGTTGAAGGTCAGGGAGGGTATCCGGTCGGGGCTTTCTTT	CSVEGQGGYPVGAFF
.	TRBV7-8	.	TRBJ2-7	TGTGCCAGCAGCTTATATAGCGGCGACGAGCAGTACTTC	CASSLYSGDEQYF
.	TRBV9	TRBD2	TRBJ2-1	TGTGCCAGCAGCGTAGGTGGGAGGGGCTCCTACAATGAGCAGTTCTTC	CASSVGGRGSYNEQFF
.	TRBV5-6	.	TRBJ2-3	TGTGCCAGCAGCTTGGGGCCCCCAGGGCCAGATACGCAGTATTTT	CASSLGPPGPDTQYF
.	TRBV10-3	TRBD1	TRBJ1-1	TGTGCCATCAGGATCTTACAGGGGCGAACTGAAGCTTTCTTT	CAIRILQGRTEAFF
.	TRBV27	TRBD1	TRBJ2-7	TGTGCCAGCGGCCGGGACAGGGACGAGCAGTACTTC	CASGRDRDEQYF
.	TRBV27	.	TRBJ2-7	TGTGCCAGCAGTTTAGGGCAGCTATCCTACGAGCAGTACTTC	CASSLGQLSYEQYF
.	TRBV28	TRBD2	TRBJ2-1	TGTGCCAGCAGTTGGAGCGGGAGGGCCGCCTCCTACAATGAGCAGTTCTTC	CASSWSGRAASYNEQFF
once	TRBV9	.	TRBJ2-3	TGTGCCAGCAGCGTAGCTAGTCTAGCCGATACGCAGTATTTT	CASSVASLADTQYF
.	TRBV5-6	.	TRBJ2-7	TGTGCCAGCAGCTTTGGTAGTGCCCACGAGCAGTACTTC	CASSFGSAHEQYF
.	TRBV19	.	TRBJ2-1	TGTGCCAGTAGAGTCTCGAGCTCCTACAATGAGCAGTTCTTC	CASRVSSSYNEQFF
once	TRBV11-3	TRBD2	TRBJ2-3	TGTGCCAGCAGCTTAACAGCGGGAGAAACAGATACGCAGTATTTT	CASSLTAGETDTQYF
.	TRBV18	TRBD2	TRBJ2-1	TGTGCCAGCTCCCTACTACCTAGCGGACGGGGCAATGAGCAGTTCTTC	CASSLLPSGRGNEQFF
.	TRBV5-8	.	TRBJ2-7	TGTGCCAGCAGCTTGCTTCAGGGCCACGAGCAGTACTTC	CASSLLQGHEQYF
.	TRBV4-1	.	TRBJ2-7	TGCGCCAGCAGCCAAGATATTGGCAGTCAAGTAGAGGACGAGCAGTACTTC	CASSQDIGSQVEDEQYF
.	TRBV14	.	TRBJ2-5	TGTGCCAGCAGCCCTAGAATTCGTGAGACCCAGTACTTC	CASSPRIRETQYF
.	TRBV27	TRBD1	TRBJ1-5	TGTGCCAGCAGTCCGAGGACAGGGAGCAATCAGCCCCAGCATTTT	CASSPRTGSNQPQHF
.	TRBV10-3	TRBD1	TRBJ2-7	TGTGCCATCAGTGAGTCGCGGACAGGGGGCACCCGGGGGCACGAGCAGTACTTC	CAISESRTGGTRGHEQYF
.	TRBV15	TRBD1	TRBJ2-7	TGTGCCACCAGCAGAGACAGGGGGCCCTACGAGCAGTACTTC	CATSRDRGPYEQYF
.	TRBV11-3	.	TRBJ2-7	TGTGCCAGCAGCCGCCCTCCGGCCTACGAGCAGTACTTC	CASSRPPAYEQYF
.	TRBV6-5	TRBD2	TRBJ2-7	TGTGCCAGCAGTGAACTAGCGGGGAGTGAGCAGTACTTC	CASSELAGSEQYF
.	TRBV6-5	TRBD1	TRBJ2-7	TGTGCCAGCAGTCCTCCGGGGACAGGGAGATACGAGCAGTACTTC	CASSPPGTGRYEQYF
.	TRBV5-1	TRBD2	TRBJ2-5	TGCGCCAGCAGCATCGGGCGTAGCGGGACCATAGAGACCCAGTACTTC	CASSIGRSGTIETQYF
.	TRBV11-2	.	TRBJ1-3	TGTGCCAGCAGCTCAACTAACTCTGGAAACACCATATATTTT	CASSSTNSGNTIYF
.	TRBV11-2	TRBD1	TRBJ2-2	TGTGCCAGCAGCTTAATGACAGGGGGGCACACCGGGGAGCTGTTTTTT	CASSLMTGGHTGELFF
.	TRBV7-8	.	TRBJ1-4	TGTGCCAGCAGCCGTTATAATGAAAAACTGTTTTTT	CASSRYNEKLFF
.	TRBV2	.	TRBJ2-2	TGTGCCAGCAGTCAACAGGACACCGGGGAGCTGTTTTTT	CASSQQDTGELFF
.	TRBV9	.	TRBJ1-2	TGTGCCAGCAGCGTAGGCGGCAGGGCACTATATGGCTACACCTTC	CASSVGGRALYGYTF
.	TRBV5-4	.	TRBJ1-1	TGTGCCAGCAGCCCTCCGGGCGGGGGGGTGAACACTGAAGCTTTCTTT	CASSPPGGGVNTEAFF
.	TRBV23-1	.	TRBJ2-6	TGCGCCAGCAGTCACGGAGGCCACCCGACTGGGGCCAACGTCCTGACTTTC	CASSHGGHPTGANVLTF
.	TRBV19	TRBD1	TRBJ2-7	TGTGCCAGTAGCCGTCGACAGGGGGCGTACGAGCAGTACTTC	CASSRRQGAYEQYF
.	TRBV19	.	TRBJ1-2	TGTGCCAGTAACCGAGGTCTACAAGGCCGATACTATGGCTACACCTTC	CASNRGLQGRYYGYTF
.	TRBV6-6	.	TRBJ2-3	TGTGCCAGCATACTGGCAGGTGCAGATACGCAGTATTTT	CASILAGADTQYF
few	TRBV7-9	.	TRBJ1-3	TGTGCCAGCAGCTTTACAGACTCTGGAAACACCATATATTTT	CASSFTDSGNTIYF
few	TRBV7-9	.	TRBJ1-2	TGTGCCTGTCGGCAGGGGATGGACTATGGCTACACCTTC	CACRQGMDYGYTF
.	TRBV27	TRBD1	TRBJ1-2	TGTGCCAGCAGTTCCATACAGGGGGCATATGGCTACACCTTC	CASSSIQGAYGYTF
once	TRBV27	.	TRBJ2-7	TGTGCCAGCAGTTTACGGGGGGCTAGCGGACCCTACGAGCAGTACTTC	CASSLRGASGPYEQYF
.	TRBV10-3	TRBD1	TRBJ2-7	TGTGCCATCAGTGAGGCGACAGGGGGAAACGAGCAGTACTTC	CAISEATGGNEQYF